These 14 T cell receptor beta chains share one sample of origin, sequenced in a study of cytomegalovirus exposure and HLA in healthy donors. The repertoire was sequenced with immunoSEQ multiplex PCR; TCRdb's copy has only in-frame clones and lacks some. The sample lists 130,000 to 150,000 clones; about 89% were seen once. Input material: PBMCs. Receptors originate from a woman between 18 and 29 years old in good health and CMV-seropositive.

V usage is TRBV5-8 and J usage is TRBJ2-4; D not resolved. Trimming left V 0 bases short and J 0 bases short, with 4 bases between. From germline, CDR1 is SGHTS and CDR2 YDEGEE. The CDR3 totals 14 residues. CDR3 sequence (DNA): TGTGCCAGCAGCTTGGTTCTAGCCAAAAACATTCAGTACTTC. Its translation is CASSLVLAKNIQYF.

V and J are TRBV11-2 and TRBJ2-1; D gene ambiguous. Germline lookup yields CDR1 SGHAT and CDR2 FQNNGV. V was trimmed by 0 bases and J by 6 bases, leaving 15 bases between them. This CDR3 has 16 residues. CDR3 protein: CASSLETLSRPNEQFF. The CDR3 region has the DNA TGTGCCAGCAGCTTAGAAACATTGTCCAGGCCCAATGAGCAGTTCTTC.

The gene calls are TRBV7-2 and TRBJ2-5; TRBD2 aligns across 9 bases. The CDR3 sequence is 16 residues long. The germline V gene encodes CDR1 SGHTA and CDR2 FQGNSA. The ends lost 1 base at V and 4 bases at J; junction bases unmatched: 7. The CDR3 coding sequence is TGTGCCAGCAGCTTAGGGATACTAGCGGGTGGAGAGACCCAGTACTTC. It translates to CASSLGILAGGETQYF. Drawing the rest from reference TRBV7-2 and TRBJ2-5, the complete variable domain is GAGVSQSPSNKVTEKGKDVELRCDPISGHTALYWYRQSLGQGLEFLIYFQGNSAPDKSGLPSDRFSAERTGGSVSTLTIQRTQQEDSAVYLCASSLGILAGGETQYFGPGTRLLVL.

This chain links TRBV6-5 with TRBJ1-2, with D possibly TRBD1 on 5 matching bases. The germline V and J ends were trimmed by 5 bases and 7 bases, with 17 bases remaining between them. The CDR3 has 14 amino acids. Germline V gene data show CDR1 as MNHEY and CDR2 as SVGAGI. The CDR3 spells CASSTGGGSGGYTF. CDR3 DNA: TGTGCCAGCAGTACCGGGGGAGGGTCAGGTGGCTACACCTTC.

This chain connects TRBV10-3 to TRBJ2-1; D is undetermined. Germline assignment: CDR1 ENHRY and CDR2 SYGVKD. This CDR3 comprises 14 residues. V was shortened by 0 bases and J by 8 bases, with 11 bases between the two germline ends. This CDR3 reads CAISESSTTDEQFF. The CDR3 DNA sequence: TGTGCCATCAGTGAGTCGAGTACTACCGATGAGCAGTTCTTC.

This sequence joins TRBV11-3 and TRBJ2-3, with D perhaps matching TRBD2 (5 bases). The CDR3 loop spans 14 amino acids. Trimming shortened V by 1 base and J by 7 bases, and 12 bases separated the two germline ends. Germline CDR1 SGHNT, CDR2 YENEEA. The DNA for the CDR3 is TGTGCCAGCAGCTTAGGAGCGGCATCGAATACGCAGTATTTT. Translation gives CASSLGAASNTQYF. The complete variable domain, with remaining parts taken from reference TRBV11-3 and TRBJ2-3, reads EAGVVQSPRYKIIEKKQPVAFWCNPISGHNTLYWYLQNLGQGPELLIRYENEEAVDDSQLPKDRFSAERLKGVDSTLKIQPAELGDSAVYLCASSLGAASNTQYFGPGTRLTVL.

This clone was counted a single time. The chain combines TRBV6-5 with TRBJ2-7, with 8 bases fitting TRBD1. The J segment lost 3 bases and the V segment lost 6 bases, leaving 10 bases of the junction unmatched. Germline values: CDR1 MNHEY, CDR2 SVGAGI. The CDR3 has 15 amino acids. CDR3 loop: CASRIPGQAFYEQYF. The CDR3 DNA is TGTGCCAGCAGGATACCGGGACAGGCCTTCTACGAGCAGTACTTC.

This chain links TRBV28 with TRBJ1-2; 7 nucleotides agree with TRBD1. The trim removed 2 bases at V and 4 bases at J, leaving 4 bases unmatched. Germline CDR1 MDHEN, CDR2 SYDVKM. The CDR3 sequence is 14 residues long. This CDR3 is CASSLDTGVYGYTF. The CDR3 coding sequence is TGTGCCAGCAGTTTAGACACAGGGGTCTATGGCTACACCTTC.

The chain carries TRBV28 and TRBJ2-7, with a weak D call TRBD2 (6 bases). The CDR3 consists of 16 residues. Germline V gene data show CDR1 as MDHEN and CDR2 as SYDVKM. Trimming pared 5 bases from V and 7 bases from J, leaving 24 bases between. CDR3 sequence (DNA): TGTGCCAGCAGTAAGGCCACACCTGGAGGGGCGGGTGAGCAGTACTTC. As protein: CASSKATPGGAGEQYF.

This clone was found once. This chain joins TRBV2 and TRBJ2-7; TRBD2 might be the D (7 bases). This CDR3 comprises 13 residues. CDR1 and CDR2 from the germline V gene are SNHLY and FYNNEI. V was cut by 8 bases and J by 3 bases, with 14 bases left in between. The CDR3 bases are TGTGCCAGCTCCTGGGGGGGCTACTACGAGCAGTACTTC. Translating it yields CASSWGGYYEQYF.

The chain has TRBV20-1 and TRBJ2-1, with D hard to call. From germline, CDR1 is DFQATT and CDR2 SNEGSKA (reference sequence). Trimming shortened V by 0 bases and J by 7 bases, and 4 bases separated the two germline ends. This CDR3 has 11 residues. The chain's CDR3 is CSARDINEQFF. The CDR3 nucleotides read TGCAGTGCTAGAGATATAAATGAGCAGTTCTTC.

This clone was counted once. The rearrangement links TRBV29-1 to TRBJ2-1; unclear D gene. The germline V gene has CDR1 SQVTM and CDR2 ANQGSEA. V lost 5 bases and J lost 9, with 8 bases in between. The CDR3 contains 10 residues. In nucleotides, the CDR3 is TGCAGCGTTCGGGTTGGTGAGCAGTTCTTC. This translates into CSVRVGEQFF.

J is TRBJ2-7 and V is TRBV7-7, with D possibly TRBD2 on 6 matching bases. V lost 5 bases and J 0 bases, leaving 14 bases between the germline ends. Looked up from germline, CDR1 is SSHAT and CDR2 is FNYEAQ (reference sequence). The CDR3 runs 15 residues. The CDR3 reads CASSLQAGPSYEQYF. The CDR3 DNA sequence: TGTGCCAGCAGCCTCCAAGCGGGCCCCTCCTACGAGCAGTACTTC.

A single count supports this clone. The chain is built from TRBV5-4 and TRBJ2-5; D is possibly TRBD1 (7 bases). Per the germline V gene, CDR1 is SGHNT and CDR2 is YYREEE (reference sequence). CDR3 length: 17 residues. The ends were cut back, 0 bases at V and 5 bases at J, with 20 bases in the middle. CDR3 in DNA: TGTGCCAGCAGCTTGGAAGGGGGGTTTAGGGGGCCGGAGACCCAGTACTTC. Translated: CASSLEGGFRGPETQYF.